A single sample is the source of the 31 T cell receptor beta chains below, sequenced in a study of blood T cell repertoires in COVID-19. Some clones are missing from TCRdb's copy, which holds only in-frame ones; the method was immunoSEQ multiplex PCR. The table includes hundreds of thousands of clones, roughly 90% detected once. The sequencing input was PBMCs or T cells enriched from blood (not recorded which). Receptors were obtained from a middle-aged woman who had recovered from COVID-19.

The chain couples TRBV9 to TRBJ2-1; tentative D call: TRBD1 (6 bases). Per the germline V gene, CDR1 is SGDLS and CDR2 is YYNGEE. Trimming shortened V by 0 bases and J by 2 bases, and 6 bases separated the two germline ends. This CDR3 has 14 amino acids. CDR3 amino acids: CASSVGTAYNEQFF. The CDR3 nucleotides read TGTGCCAGCAGCGTAGGGACAGCCTACAATGAGCAGTTCTTC.

The rearrangement joins TRBV2 to TRBJ1-1; 7 nucleotides agree with TRBD1. The J segment lost 0 bases and the V segment lost 7 bases, leaving 5 bases of the junction unmatched. The CDR3 is made up of 14 amino acids. The germline CDR1 and CDR2 sequences are SNHLY and FYNNEI. The CDR3 DNA reads TGTGCCAGCACCGCAGGGGGTTTGAACACTGAAGCTTTCTTT. It encodes CASTAGGLNTEAFF.

The chain joins TRBV25-1 to TRBJ1-5; TRBD1 is a possible D gene (6 bases). Germline V gene data show CDR1 as MGHDK and CDR2 as SYGVNS. The CDR3 is made up of 14 amino acids. Trimming cost V 4 bases and J 1 base, with 8 bases left between them. The CDR3 is CASSATGSNQPQHF. The DNA of the CDR3 is TGTGCCAGCAGTGCGACAGGCAGCAATCAGCCCCAGCATTTT.

This clone was found once. The chain carries TRBV2 and TRBJ1-3; D remains unclear. CDR1 and CDR2 from the germline V gene are SNHLY and FYNNEI. The CDR3 sequence is 15 residues long. The V gene lost 2 bases and the J gene lost 0 bases, with 8 bases spanning the gap. CDR3 sequence reads: CASSELRNSGNTIYF. The CDR3 region has the DNA TGTGCCAGCAGTGAACTGCGGAACTCTGGAAACACCATATATTTT.

The chain employs TRBV7-8 and TRBJ1-2; no definite D call. From germline, CDR1 is SGHVS and CDR2 FQNEAQ. Trimming shortened V by 5 bases and J by 4 bases, and 8 bases separated the two germline ends. This CDR3 spans 12 amino acids. DNA for the CDR3: TGTGCCAGCAGCCAAGACACCTATGGCTACACCTTC. It specifies CASSQDTYGYTF.

Only one count was recorded for this clone. The gene calls are TRBV23-1 and TRBJ2-7, with TRBD1 as a possible D gene (6 bases). TRBV23-1 is flagged as an ORF with uncertain function. V dropped 2 bases and J dropped 2 bases, with 16 bases sitting between them. The CDR3 consists of 16 residues. The CDR3 loop reads CASSQILPGQTYEQYF. CDR3 coding DNA: TGCGCCAGCAGTCAAATCCTTCCGGGACAAACCTACGAGCAGTACTTC.

The CDR3 sequence is CASSPYRDRASPLHF. CDR3 DNA: TGTGCCAGCAGTCCCTACAGGGACCGGGCTTCACCCCTCCACTTT. V and J are TRBV28 and TRBJ1-6; tentatively, D is TRBD1 (6 bases). The CDR3 runs 15 residues. Trimming pared 5 bases from V and 9 bases from J, leaving 17 bases between. CDR1 MDHEN and CDR2 SYDVKM come from the germline V gene.

The chain joins TRBV30 to TRBJ2-5, with TRBD1 matching 7 bases. The CDR3 length is 13 residues. Germline values: CDR1 GTSNPN, CDR2 SVGIG (reference sequence). The V segment lost 5 bases and the J segment 5 bases; nucleotides outside the gene matches: 8. DNA for the CDR3: TGTGCCTGGGGGACAGTTCTAGGGGAGACCCAGTACTTC. It translates to CAWGTVLGETQYF. Full variable domain (remainder filled in from reference TRBV30 and TRBJ2-5): SQTIHQWPATLVQPVGSPLSLECTVEGTSNPNLYWYRQAAGRGLQLLFYSVGIGQISSEVPQNLSASRPQDRQFILSSKKLLLSDSGFYLCAWGTVLGETQYFGPGTRLLVL.

This chain joins TRBV7-6 and TRBJ2-3, with 7 nucleotides matching TRBD2. Germline CDR1 SGHVS, CDR2 FNYEAQ. The CDR3 is made up of 14 amino acids. V shed 5 bases and J 1 base; nucleotides not matched to a gene: 3. The CDR3 bases are TGTGCCAGCAGCCCCCGGGGGGGCACAGATACGCAGTATTTT. It specifies CASSPRGGTDTQYF. The complete variable domain, with remaining parts taken from reference TRBV7-6 and TRBJ2-3, reads GAGVSQSPRYKVTKRGQDVALRCDPISGHVSLYWYRQALGQGPEFLTYFNYEAQQDKSGLPNDRFSAERPEGSISTLTIQRTEQRDSAMYRCASSPRGGTDTQYFGPGTRLTVL.

Comments on this clone: This sample also contains other DNA sequences that code for the same CDR3. V and J are TRBV30 and TRBJ2-7, with TRBD2 matching 15 bases. Trimming removed 5 bases from V and 2 bases from J; junction bases left unmatched: 1. CDR1 GTSNPN and CDR2 SVGIG come from the germline V gene (reference sequence). This CDR3 is 14 amino acids long. CDR3 sequence reads: CAWGLAGGPYEQYF. Written as DNA, the CDR3 is TGTGCCTGGGGACTAGCGGGAGGGCCCTACGAGCAGTACTTC.

The chain is built from TRBV6-5 and TRBJ2-3; D remains unclear. Per the germline V gene, CDR1 is MNHEY and CDR2 is SVGAGI. The CDR3 totals 14 residues. Trimming cost V 5 bases and J 6 bases, with 15 bases left between them. In DNA, the CDR3 is TGTGCCAGCAGTCGCCGGGTCGTATTGGATACGCAGTATTTT. Its translation: CASSRRVVLDTQYF.

This sequence joins TRBV3-1 (or the pseudogene TRBV3-2) and TRBJ2-3; 14 nucleotides agree with TRBD2. V gave up 0 bases and J gave up 1 base; unmatched junction bases: 3. Germline CDR1 LGHDT, CDR2 YNNKEL (reference sequence). The CDR3 spans 18 residues. CDR3 sequence (DNA): TGTGCCAGCAGCCAAGAGGGACTAGCGGGAGTGGGCACAGATACGCAGTATTTT. It encodes CASSQEGLAGVGTDTQYF.

The V gene is TRBV28, the J gene TRBJ1-4, with 7 positions matching TRBD1. There are 14 residues in the CDR3. The germline V gene encodes CDR1 MDHEN and CDR2 SYDVKM. With 8 bases clipped from V and 5 bases from J, the junction kept 8 bases outside the gene matches. CDR3 nucleotides: TGTGCCAGCTTAGGTGGACAGGTGAATGAAAAACTGTTTTTT. It translates to CASLGGQVNEKLFF.

The chain employs TRBV18 and TRBJ1-5, with TRBD1 matching over 10 bases. The CDR3 loop spans 16 amino acids. Germline CDR1 reads KGHSH; CDR2 reads LQKENI. V dropped 2 bases and J dropped 6; count of bases not matched to a gene: 7. In nucleotides, the CDR3 is TGTGCCAGCTCACCAGCCGGGACAGGGGACAGTCAGCCCCAGCATTTT. Protein: CASSPAGTGDSQPQHF.

The rearrangement joins TRBV21-1 to TRBJ1-4. TRBV21-1 is an annotated pseudogene. This CDR3 region has 17 residues. CDR3 sequence (DNA): TGTGCCAGCAGCAAGGGGTCAGGGTCCCTGGGGGGTGAAAAACTGTTTTTT. Its translation: CASSKGSGSLGGEKLFF.

The J gene is TRBJ1-1, the V gene TRBV5-4; D not resolved. This CDR3 is built from 17 residues. The V and J ends lost 4 bases and 1 base respectively, with 20 bases between them. Germline-derived CDR1 and CDR2 are SGHNT and YYREEE (reference sequence). This chain's CDR3 is CASSPARGGEGNTEAFF. CDR3 coding DNA: TGTGCCAGCAGCCCCGCCCGGGGTGGGGAGGGGAACACTGAAGCTTTCTTT.

V and J are TRBV27 and TRBJ2-7; D unresolved. Germline lookup yields CDR1 MNHEY and CDR2 SMNVEV (reference sequence). This CDR3 spans 13 amino acids. Trimming stripped 0 bases from V and 0 bases from J, with 3 bases between. The CDR3 is CASSLSYSYEQYF. Here the CDR3 DNA reads TGTGCCAGCAGTTTATCATACTCCTACGAGCAGTACTTC.

This chain links TRBV7-2 with TRBJ2-2, with a weak D call TRBD2 (6 bases). The CDR3 is made up of 14 amino acids. Trimming took 8 bases from V and 4 from J, leaving 14 bases between them. Germline V lookup: CDR1 SGHTA, CDR2 FQGNSA. CDR3 sequence reads: CASAGGIATGELFF. In DNA, the CDR3 is TGTGCCAGCGCCGGGGGAATAGCCACCGGGGAGCTGTTTTTT.

The chain has TRBV10-3 and TRBJ1-2; D unresolved. The CDR3 is 14 amino acids. V was trimmed by 0 bases and J by 4 bases, leaving 9 bases between them. Germline V gene data show CDR1 as ENHRY and CDR2 as SYGVKD. The CDR3 region is CAISESGDLYGYTF. CDR3 DNA: TGTGCCATCAGTGAGTCGGGAGACCTCTATGGCTACACCTTC.

CDR3 loop: CARIPRGRPYSNQPQHF. CDR3 nucleotide sequence: TGTGCCAGAATTCCACGGGGTAGGCCTTATAGCAATCAGCCCCAGCATTTT. J is TRBJ1-5 and V is TRBV7-5. TRBV7-5 is tagged as a pseudogene. The CDR3 is 17 residues long.

The rearrangement links TRBV4-3 to TRBJ1-1; D remains unclear. CDR3 length equals 15 residues. CDR1 LGHNA and CDR2 YSLEER come from the germline V gene. The V end was cut by 4 bases, the J end by 1 base, with 13 bases between. The CDR3 region is CASSPDWVGNTEAFF. CDR3 nucleotides: TGCGCCAGCAGCCCTGACTGGGTGGGGAACACTGAAGCTTTCTTT.

The gene calls are TRBV7-2 and TRBJ1-6; the D gene is possibly TRBD1 (5 bases). Between the trimmed V and J ends, which lost 1 base and 13 bases, there was a span of 14 bases. CDR3 length: 14 residues. Germline V gene data show CDR1 as SGHTA and CDR2 as FQGNSA. In DNA form, the CDR3 reads TGTGCCAGCAGCTTAGTGGCACAGGAACGTCCCCTCCACTTT. This translates into CASSLVAQERPLHF.

CDR3 sequence (DNA): TGTGCCAGCTTTACTAGCTCCTACAATGAGCAGTTCTTC. Protein product: CASFTSSYNEQFF. The rearrangement joins TRBV28 to TRBJ2-1; perhaps TRBD2 as D (5 bases). CDR3 length: 13 residues. From germline, CDR1 is MDHEN and CDR2 SYDVKM. V was clipped by 8 bases and J by 0 bases, with 8 bases between them.

Only one count was recorded for this clone. The V gene is TRBV7-9, the J gene TRBJ2-7, with a weak D call TRBD1 (6 bases). The germline V and J ends were trimmed by 5 bases and 3 bases, with 17 bases remaining between them. The germline CDR1 and CDR2 sequences are SEHNR and FQNEAQ (reference sequence). The CDR3 totals 15 residues. CDR3 sequence: CASSPARTEFYEQYF. In nucleotides, the CDR3 is TGTGCCAGCAGCCCGGCTCGGACAGAATTCTACGAGCAGTACTTC.

The sample holds one count of this clone. The chain combines TRBV7-9 with TRBJ2-5; D possibly corresponds to TRBD2 (6 bases). This CDR3 is 15 amino acids long. The V end lost 4 bases, the J end lost 2 bases, and 14 bases lay between the germline ends. Germline CDR1 and CDR2: SEHNR and FQNEAQ (reference sequence). DNA for the CDR3: TGTGCCAGCAGCTCCTTAGTTGGGGGGCAAGAGACCCAGTACTTC. It encodes CASSSLVGGQETQYF. The complete variable domain, with remaining parts taken from reference TRBV7-9 and TRBJ2-5, reads DTGVSQNPRHKITKRGQNVTFRCDPISEHNRLYWYRQTLGQGPEFLTYFQNEAQLEKSRLLSDRFSAERPKGSFSTLEIQRTEQGDSAMYLCASSSLVGGQETQYFGPGTRLLVL.

The genes are TRBV9 and TRBJ2-1, with D possibly matching TRBD2 (6 bases). CDR3 length equals 11 residues. Trimming took off 7 bases at V and 4 bases at J, with 6 bases between the two ends. Germline CDR1 SGDLS, CDR2 YYNGEE. The CDR3 DNA sequence: TGTGCCAGCGGAGGGTACAATGAGCAGTTCTTC. Translation gives CASGGYNEQFF. The entire variable domain, with the rest obtained from reference TRBV9 and TRBJ2-1, is as follows: DSGVTQTPKHLITATGQRVTLRCSPRSGDLSVYWYQQSLDQGLQFLIQYYNGEERAKGNILERFSAQQFPDLHSELNLSSLELGDSALYFCASGGYNEQFFGPGTRLTVL.

J is TRBJ2-7 and V is TRBV27; 9 bases match TRBD1. V dropped 8 bases and J dropped 2; count of bases not matched to a gene: 7. Germline V gene lookup returns CDR1 MNHEY and CDR2 SMNVEV (reference sequence). CDR3 length equals 14 residues. The CDR3 loop reads CASLDRGAPYEQYF. The CDR3 DNA is TGTGCCAGCCTTGACAGGGGGGCACCCTACGAGCAGTACTTC.

The genes are TRBV7-3 and TRBJ2-1, with D perhaps TRBD2 (6 bases). Trimming pared 4 bases from V and 2 bases from J, leaving 15 bases between. The germline V gene encodes CDR1 SGHTA and CDR2 FQGTGA. The CDR3 consists of 16 residues. The CDR3 loop reads CASSWAGPTPYNEQFF. As DNA, the CDR3 is TGTGCCAGCAGCTGGGCGGGGCCCACCCCCTACAATGAGCAGTTCTTC.

This chain joins TRBV3-1 (or the pseudogene TRBV3-2) and TRBJ1-6; D might be TRBD1 (6 bases). With 0 bases removed from V and 5 bases from J, the gap between germline ends came to 11 bases. The CDR3 has 16 amino acids. Germline loops: CDR1 LGHDT, CDR2 YNNKEL (reference sequence). The CDR3 loop is CASSQDAGAHNSPLHF. CDR3 DNA: TGTGCCAGCAGCCAAGATGCGGGGGCCCATAATTCACCCCTCCACTTT.

CDR3: CASSSFVGLGDTQYF. For the CDR3, the DNA is TGTGCCAGCAGCTCTTTTGTCGGACTAGGGGATACGCAGTATTTT. V gene TRBV11-3 combines with J gene TRBJ2-3, with 7 bases matching TRBD2. Germline trimming cut 4 bases from V and 6 bases from J; bases unmatched to any gene: 10. Germline CDR1 is SGHNT and CDR2 is YENEEA. The CDR3 covers 15 residues.

DNA for the CDR3: TGTGCCAGCAGCTTGTCACTTCGGACAGGGAACACTGAAGCTTTCTTT. As protein: CASSLSLRTGNTEAFF. The chain joins TRBV5-4 to TRBJ1-1, with 7 bases identical to TRBD1. The CDR3 totals 16 residues. Germline assignment: CDR1 SGHNT and CDR2 YYREEE (reference sequence). V lost 1 base to trimming and J lost 1 base; unmatched junction nucleotides: 7.